A selection of T cell receptor beta chains follows, all from one sample in a study of OX40 agonist ivuxolimab in advanced cancers. This table comes from immunoSEQ multiplex PCR, and its TCRdb copy is limited to in-frame clones, with some not included. The table includes approximately 76,000 clones, 92% detected once. The sequencing used CD4+ or CD8+ T cells sorted from blood, collected in a trial of the OX40 agonist ivuxolimab. The receptors shown here come from an adult with an advanced solid tumor such as melanoma, head and neck, liver or kidney cancer. CDR3s include the opening cysteine and the closing phenylalanine or tryptophan.

v_gene: TRBV4-1
CDR3aa: CASSQDRGGYEQYF

v_gene: TRBV6-1
CDR3aa: CASSGTWGGEKLFF

v_gene: TRBV7-7
CDR3aa: CASSSGTGVYEQYF

v_gene: TRBV12-2
CDR3aa: CASRLSVVF

v_gene: TRBV5-6
CDR3aa: CASSLAKGLGVNQPQHF

v_gene: TRBV6-5
CDR3aa: CASSYGGVNQPQHF

v_gene: TRBV6-5
CDR3aa: CASSYSQAQGGTEAFF

v_gene: TRBV5-1
CDR3aa: CASSLDSGRSYGYTF

v_gene: TRBV10-3
CDR3aa: CAISEGDRGWNTEAFF

v_gene: TRBV10-3
CDR3aa: CAISDFQDQETQYF

v_gene: TRBV7-6
CDR3aa: CASSPWTGAEQYF

v_gene: TRBV7-9
CDR3aa: CASSQGHSNQPQHF

v_gene: TRBV5-6
CDR3aa: CASSSGQEGDTQYF

v_gene: TRBV7-3
CDR3aa: CASSLTGQDVYADTQYF

v_gene: TRBV6-5
CDR3aa: CASSYSSLLTGELFF

v_gene: TRBV6-5
CDR3aa: CASSSQILHLNYGYTF

v_gene: TRBV18
CDR3aa: CASSPLGRMNTEAFF

v_gene: TRBV18
CDR3aa: CASSPLGGADQPQHF

v_gene: TRBV7-9
CDR3aa: CASSPRGGKRTEAFF

v_gene: TRBV7-9
CDR3aa: CASVRGQGGNEQFF

v_gene: TRBV7-2
CDR3aa: CASSLGVSSYEQYF

v_gene: TRBV13
CDR3aa: CASSPQTGDNTEAFF

v_gene: TRBV19
CDR3aa: CASSDSGTSLYEQYF

v_gene: TRBV7-8
CDR3aa: CASSLAQAGWGSYEQYF

v_gene: TRBV7-9
CDR3aa: CASSLLLGGRTYEQYF

v_gene: TRBV11-2
CDR3aa: CASSLDWSSPEAFF